The clone carrying this T cell receptor beta chain is termed medium-sized. Its antigen is still unknown. The sample's time point: patch test 1, 2 weeks after DPC sensitization. Sample treatment: therapeutic diphenylcyclopropenone sensitization with weekly scalp DPC. Ahead of applying each patch test, blood was sampled. This CDR3 comprises 11 residues. In germline, CDR1 is MNHEY, CDR2 SVGEGT. Trimming removed 6 bases at V and 2 bases at J, with 5 bases between. How the authors handled the data: Per sample, the median was approximately 100,000 TCRs, with values from about 24,000 to 680,000. A single record per CDR3 protein comes from TCRdb applying MiXCR to the RACE reads. The V and J calls reflect TCRdb's pipeline rather than the authors' work. This table has around 99,000 distinct CDR3 sequences, around an eighth appearing once. These data belong to a study of human T cells and chemical hapten exposure. Across the whole study: The study lasted roughly 26 weeks, and patients were dosed weekly with diphenylcyclopropenone on the scalp throughout.

Study outcomes and limitations: No alteration of TCRs above 1 in 1000 frequency was seen with DPC sensitization.

This sequence joins TRBV6-2 or TRBV6-3 and TRBJ2-7, with D uncertain. The sequence came from a woman in her forties with alopecia areata. Some clones in this sample may be carry-over from other donors' samples. The sample in question was whole blood, obtained in connection with sensitization to the hapten diphenylcyclopropenone (DPC). The CDR3 DNA reads TGTGCCAGCAGCTCCGCCTACGAGCAGTACTTC. Encoded protein: CASSSAYEQYF.